What follows are 32 T cell receptor beta chains derived from one specimen sequenced in a study of chemoradiotherapy in HPV16-positive cancers (dated by TCRdb to 2022 to 2024). Receptor libraries were prepared by the immunoSEQ multiplex PCR assay. TCRdb obtained this table from immuneACCESS and retained in-frame rearrangements with V and J assigned. These tables miss some clones; where compared with another copy, unresolved V genes account for less than half of the shortfall, and the remainder is unexplained. This sample is represented by roughly 5,700 clones; around 84% of them were singletons. In total, the top ten clones hold about 10% of the sample. Sequenced material: tumor tissue, taken from a patient who underwent chemoradiotherapy. The origin of the receptors is a human donor with HPV-associated anogenital cancer.

CDR3 amino acids: CASSLVFQTGETQYF. The CDR3 coding sequence is TGTGCCAGCAGCTTGGTCTTTCAGACCGGAGAGACCCAGTACTTC. This chain uses TRBV11-2 with TRBJ2-5; D call uncertain. The V end was cut by 3 bases, the J end by 4 bases, with 15 bases between. Germline CDR1 is SGHAT and CDR2 is FQNNGV. This CDR3 spans 15 amino acids.

The chain couples TRBV28 to TRBJ1-1, with D unresolved. The CDR3 is 12 residues long. Trimming took off 3 bases at V and 3 bases at J, with 5 bases between the two ends. Germline assignment: CDR1 MDHEN and CDR2 SYDVKM. The CDR3: CASSLRYTEAFF. CDR3 in DNA: TGTGCCAGCAGTTTGAGGTACACTGAAGCTTTCTTT.

The chain links TRBV4-3 to TRBJ2-1, with 10 bases aligning to TRBD1. Losses at the gene ends were 0 bases for V and 0 bases for J; bases not matched to a gene: 5. Germline CDR1 reads LGHNA; CDR2 reads YSLEER. The CDR3 totals 18 residues. CDR3 coding DNA: TGCGCCAGCAGCCAAGATAGGACAGGGGGTTCCTCCTACAATGAGCAGTTCTTC. Translation gives CASSQDRTGGSSYNEQFF.

V is TRBV5-6 and J is TRBJ2-2; 7 nucleotides match TRBD1. Germline trimming cut 4 bases from V and 1 base from J; bases unmatched to any gene: 7. From germline, CDR1 is SGHDT and CDR2 YYEEEE. CDR3 size: 16 residues. CDR3 nucleotides: TGTGCCAGCAGCCGAAGACGGACAGGGAACACCGGGGAGCTGTTTTTT. This sequence encodes CASSRRRTGNTGELFF.

The rearrangement joins TRBV10-2 to TRBJ1-2, with 9 bases identical to TRBD1. J gave up 7 bases and V 8 bases, and 2 bases lay outside the gene matches. Germline CDR1 reads WSHSY; CDR2 reads SAAADI. The CDR3 has 11 residues. The CDR3 sequence is CASRQGGGYTF. The CDR3 DNA follows: TGCGCCAGCCGACAGGGGGGTGGCTACACCTTC.

This clone was recorded a few times. V gene TRBV11-2 combines with J gene TRBJ2-2, with 11 bases aligning to TRBD1. The germline V gene encodes CDR1 SGHAT and CDR2 FQNNGV. The junction had 9 bases not matched to a gene; V was cut back by 5 bases and J by 7 bases. The CDR3 sequence is 16 residues long. The CDR3 reads CASSIAGTGGIGELFF. CDR3 sequence (DNA): TGTGCCAGCAGCATCGCCGGGACAGGGGGTATCGGGGAGCTGTTTTTT.

This chain uses TRBV4-3 with TRBJ2-3, with a tentative D call TRBD2 (7 bases). With 1 base removed from V and 8 bases from J, the gap between germline ends came to 22 bases. This CDR3 has 17 residues. Per germline, CDR1 LGHNA and CDR2 YSLEER. CDR3 sequence reads: CASSQVSRGGRLSTQYF. In nucleotides, the CDR3 is TGCGCCAGCAGCCAAGTCTCACGCGGGGGCCGTTTAAGTACGCAGTATTTT.

V gene TRBV4-1 combines with J gene TRBJ2-7; 11 bases map to TRBD2. The CDR3 has 15 residues. V dropped 3 bases and J dropped 2; count of bases not matched to a gene: 3. Germline lookup yields CDR1 MGHRA and CDR2 YSYEKL. CDR3 nucleotide sequence: TGCGCCAGCAGCCATTTAGCGGGGGGGACCTACGAGCAGTACTTC. Amino acids: CASSHLAGGTYEQYF.

The CDR3 nucleotides read TGTGCCATCAGGGGGACAGGGAGCACAGATACGCAGTATTTT. Residues: CAIRGTGSTDTQYF. The chain employs TRBV10-3 and TRBJ2-3; 9 bases line up with TRBD1. The CDR3 is 14 residues long. V was clipped by 6 bases and J by 0 bases; unmatched bases: 1. Germline lookup yields CDR1 ENHRY and CDR2 SYGVKD.

By sample share, this clone is large. This chain connects TRBV7-2 to TRBJ2-7, with 12 nucleotides matching TRBD2. Germline CDR1 is SGHTA and CDR2 is FQGNSA. V trimming: 5 bases; J trimming: 2 bases; junction bases outside the gene matches: 1. The CDR3 runs 14 residues. The CDR3 region has the DNA TGTGCCAGCAGCCCTAGCGGGGGGGCCTACGAGCAGTACTTC. Encoded protein: CASSPSGGAYEQYF. The whole variable domain, filled in from reference TRBV7-2 and TRBJ2-7, reads GAGVSQSPSNKVTEKGKDVELRCDPISGHTALYWYRQSLGQGLEFLIYFQGNSAPDKSGLPSDRFSAERTGGSVSTLTIQRTQQEDSAVYLCASSPSGGAYEQYFGPGTRLTVT.

This clone turned up a few times. This chain connects TRBV11-3 to TRBJ2-7, with TRBD1 as a possible D gene (6 bases). The CDR3 is made up of 13 amino acids. The germline V gene has CDR1 SGHNT and CDR2 YENEEA. Trimming removed 4 bases at V and 5 bases at J, with 12 bases between. The CDR3 protein is CASSYTGTHEQYF. The CDR3 DNA reads TGTGCCAGCAGCTATACAGGGACCCACGAGCAGTACTTC.

The J gene is TRBJ1-2, the V gene TRBV4-3, with a weak D call TRBD1 (5 bases). Per the germline V gene, CDR1 is LGHNA and CDR2 is YSLEER. Deletions cut 0 bases from V and 5 bases from J, with 13 bases between. This CDR3 comprises 15 residues. CDR3 DNA: TGCGCCAGCAGCCAAGATGCCCCAGGGCAATATGGCTACACCTTC. It specifies CASSQDAPGQYGYTF.

The chain joins TRBV7-9 to TRBJ2-6; D uncertain. V was clipped by 5 bases and J by 0 bases, with 14 bases between them. The germline V gene encodes CDR1 SEHNR and CDR2 FQNEAQ (reference sequence). The length of the CDR3 is 17 residues. CDR3 region: CASSPSSRYSGANVLTF. CDR3 DNA sequence: TGTGCCAGCAGCCCCTCTTCCCGGTACTCTGGGGCCAACGTCCTGACTTTC.

The count of this clone is one. The chain links TRBV18 to TRBJ1-2; a possible D gene is TRBD1 (6 bases). Germline values: CDR1 KGHSH, CDR2 LQKENI. V was cut by 3 bases and J by 8 bases, with 16 bases left in between. The CDR3 loop spans 14 amino acids. The CDR3 nucleotides are TGTGCCAGCTCACCGCCGCGGGGGGCAGCGGGCTACACCTTC. It translates to CASSPPRGAAGYTF.

This clone was seen only once. The chain uses TRBV5-6 and TRBJ2-1; either TRBD1 or TRBD2 may fit D (5 bases each). The ends were cut back, 4 bases at V and 1 base at J, with 18 bases in the middle. The CDR3 consists of 17 residues. Germline CDR1 reads SGHDT; CDR2 reads YYEEEE. The CDR3 loop is CASSVGVGQRSYNEQFF. The DNA for the CDR3 is TGTGCCAGCAGCGTGGGTGTGGGGCAGCGGTCCTACAATGAGCAGTTCTTC.

Only a few counts were recorded for this clone. The rearrangement joins TRBV4-3 to TRBJ2-2; perhaps D is TRBD1 or TRBD2 (7 bases each). Trimming removed 5 bases from V and 4 bases from J, with 20 bases in between. CDR1 is LGHNA and CDR2 is YSLEER in the germline V gene. The CDR3 runs to 17 residues. This CDR3 is CASSNNRGGGPTGELFF. The CDR3 DNA is TGCGCCAGCAGCAACAACAGGGGAGGGGGACCCACCGGGGAGCTGTTTTTT.

The DNA for the CDR3 is TGTGCCAGCAGTAGCGGACAGAGCACTGAAGCTTTCTTT. Translating it yields CASSSGQSTEAFF. This rearrangement joins TRBV7-9 to TRBJ1-1; D possibly corresponds to TRBD1 (6 bases). The germline V gene encodes CDR1 SEHNR and CDR2 FQNEAQ (reference sequence). V was pared by 6 bases and J by 4 bases, with 12 bases between. This CDR3 region has 13 residues.

The chain carries TRBV7-9 and TRBJ2-5; D not resolved. The germline CDR1 and CDR2 sequences are SEHNR and FQNEAQ (reference sequence). V was clipped by 0 bases and J by 0 bases, with 5 bases between them. CDR3 length: 14 amino acids. CDR3 bases: TGTGCCAGCAGCTTAGCAAAGAACCAAGAGACCCAGTACTTC. This translates into CASSLAKNQETQYF.

The V and J genes are TRBV9 and TRBJ1-4, with TRBD1 identical over 9 bases. The CDR3 covers 15 residues. V was pared by 4 bases and J by 7 bases, with 8 bases of the junction left unmatched. The V gene's germline CDR1 is SGDLS and CDR2 YYNGEE. Here the CDR3 DNA reads TGTGCCAGCAGCCCCTGGGACAGGGAAATTGAAAAACTGTTTTTT. Its protein product is CASSPWDREIEKLFF.

V and J are TRBV2 and TRBJ1-2; D is ambiguous. CDR1 is SNHLY and CDR2 is FYNNEI in the germline V gene. The V end lost 5 bases, the J end lost 8 bases, and 21 bases lay between the germline ends. The CDR3 extends over 15 amino acids. The CDR3 DNA reads TGTGCCAGCAGTTCCCTCTCTGGGCCCAACGGAGGCTACACCTTC. It encodes CASSSLSGPNGGYTF.

This chain connects TRBV19 to TRBJ2-6; D call uncertain. This CDR3 comprises 13 residues. Per germline, CDR1 LNHDA and CDR2 SQIVND (reference sequence). Trimming removed 5 bases from V and 0 bases from J, with 2 bases in between. The CDR3 DNA follows: TGTGCCAGTAGTGTCTCTGGGGCCAACGTCCTGACTTTC. It encodes CASSVSGANVLTF.

V gene TRBV10-1 combines with J gene TRBJ2-2; D is undetermined. V was shortened by 4 bases and J by 0 bases, with 0 bases between the two germline ends. The germline CDR1 and CDR2 sequences are WNHNN and SYGVQD (reference sequence). There are 12 residues in the CDR3. CDR3 coding DNA: TGCGCCAGCAGTGCGAACACCGGGGAGCTGTTTTTT. This codes for CASSANTGELFF.

The chain couples TRBV19 to TRBJ2-2; TRBD2 aligns across 9 bases. CDR1 is LNHDA and CDR2 is SQIVND in the germline V gene (reference sequence). V lost 0 bases, J lost 9 bases, and 8 bases stayed unmatched. This CDR3 comprises 16 residues. The CDR3 nucleotides read TGTGCCAGTAGTATAGAGGGCCTAGCGGGGTCCCGGGAGCTGTTTTTT. This codes for CASSIEGLAGSRELFF.

The V gene is TRBV7-3, the J gene TRBJ2-2, with D uncertain. The CDR3 runs to 15 residues. The V and J ends lost 5 bases and 2 bases respectively, with 12 bases between them. Germline CDR1 SGHTA, CDR2 FQGTGA. The CDR3 DNA reads as TGTGCCAGCAGCCCGGGCCACACAAACACCGGGGAGCTGTTTTTT. This gives the protein CASSPGHTNTGELFF.

V gene TRBV4-2 combines with J gene TRBJ1-4; 10 positions agree with TRBD1. V gave up 6 bases and J gave up 7 bases; unmatched junction bases: 8. Germline V gene lookup returns CDR1 LGHNA and CDR2 YNFKEQ. The CDR3 length is 15 residues. The CDR3 nucleotides are TGTGCCAGCAGTTATACCGGGACAGGGGCTGAAAAACTGTTTTTT. As protein: CASSYTGTGAEKLFF.

The chain employs TRBV9 and TRBJ2-1; a weak D match, TRBD1 (6 bases). This CDR3 comprises 14 residues. Germline V gene lookup returns CDR1 SGDLS and CDR2 YYNGEE. Between the trimmed V and J ends, which lost 2 bases and 5 bases, there was a span of 11 bases. The CDR3 loop is CASSVGAGNNEQFF. CDR3 nucleotide sequence: TGTGCCAGCAGCGTGGGGGCCGGAAACAATGAGCAGTTCTTC.

The chain links TRBV4-2 to TRBJ2-5; TRBD2 agrees at 7 bases. CDR3 length: 16 amino acids. Germline loops: CDR1 LGHNA, CDR2 YNFKEQ. The V segment lost 0 bases and the J segment 5 bases; nucleotides outside the gene matches: 9. CDR3 DNA sequence: TGTGCCAGCAGCCAAGATGGCGGGGGTGGCTGGGAGACCCAGTACTTC. Amino acid sequence: CASSQDGGGGWETQYF.

This clone was seen just once. This chain joins TRBV15 and TRBJ2-2; 7 positions match TRBD1. The CDR3 contains 15 residues. Looked up from germline, CDR1 is LNHNV and CDR2 is YYDKDF (reference sequence). J was trimmed by 4 bases and V by 1 base; bases with no gene match: 3. CDR3 loop: CATSRGDRLTGELFF. The CDR3 DNA follows: TGTGCCACCAGCAGAGGGGACAGACTCACCGGGGAGCTGTTTTTT. Full variable domain (rest looked up from reference TRBV15 and TRBJ2-2): DAMVIQNPRYQVTQFGKPVTLSCSQTLNHNVMYWYQQKSSQAPKLLFHYYDKDFNNEADTPDNFQSRRPNTSFCFLDIRSPGLGDTAMYLCATSRGDRLTGELFFGEGSRLTVL.

The chain carries TRBV5-1 and TRBJ2-2; the D gene is possibly TRBD1 (6 bases). Trimming stripped 5 bases from V and 5 bases from J, with 13 bases between. CDR1 SGHRS and CDR2 YFSETQ come from the germline V gene. There are 14 residues in the CDR3. CDR3 nucleotide sequence: TGCGCCAGCAGTCCAGGGGCCGATACCGGGGAGCTGTTTTTT. Its translation is CASSPGADTGELFF.

The V gene is TRBV5-5, the J gene TRBJ2-5, with 8 bases that match TRBD2. V lost 5 bases and J lost 1; bases outside the gene matches: 7. This CDR3 is built from 15 residues. Germline-derived CDR1 and CDR2 are SGHKS and YYEKEE (reference sequence). Here the CDR3 DNA reads TGTGCCAGCAGTAGGGTCGGGGGGGCCCAAGAGACCCAGTACTTC. Amino acids: CASSRVGGAQETQYF.

V is TRBV5-1 and J is TRBJ1-1, with unresolved D. This CDR3 comprises 15 residues. V dropped 0 bases and J dropped 2 bases, with 11 bases sitting between them. Germline V gene sequence: CDR1 SGHRS, CDR2 YFSETQ. Written as DNA, the CDR3 is TGCGCCAGCAGCTTGGAAAGGAACCCAAACACTGAAGCTTTCTTT. This codes for CASSLERNPNTEAFF.

The chain employs TRBV19 and TRBJ2-7; D is ambiguous. Germline V gene sequence: CDR1 LNHDA, CDR2 SQIVND (reference sequence). V was shortened by 3 bases and J by 2 bases, with 20 bases between the two germline ends. The CDR3 has 17 residues. The CDR3 loop is CASSIGRNLPDPYEQYF. DNA for the CDR3: TGTGCCAGTAGTATCGGTCGGAACTTGCCAGACCCCTACGAGCAGTACTTC.